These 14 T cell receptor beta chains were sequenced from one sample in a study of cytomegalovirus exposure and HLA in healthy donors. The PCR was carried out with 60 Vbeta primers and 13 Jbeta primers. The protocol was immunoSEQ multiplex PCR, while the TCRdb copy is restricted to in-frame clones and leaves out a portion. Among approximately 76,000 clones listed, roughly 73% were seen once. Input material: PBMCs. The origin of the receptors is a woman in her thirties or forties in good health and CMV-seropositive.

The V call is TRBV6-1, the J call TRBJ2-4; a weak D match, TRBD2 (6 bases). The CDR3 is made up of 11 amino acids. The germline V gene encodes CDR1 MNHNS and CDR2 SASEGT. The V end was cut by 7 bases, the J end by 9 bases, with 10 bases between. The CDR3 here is CASKDYPIQYF. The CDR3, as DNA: TGTGCCAGCAAGGACTACCCCATTCAGTACTTC.

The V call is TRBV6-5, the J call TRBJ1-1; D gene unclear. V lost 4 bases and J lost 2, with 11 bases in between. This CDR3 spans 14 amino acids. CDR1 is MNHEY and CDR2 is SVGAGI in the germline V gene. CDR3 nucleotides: TGTGCCAGCAGTTCGCGAATTCGTAACACTGAAGCTTTCTTT. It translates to CASSSRIRNTEAFF.

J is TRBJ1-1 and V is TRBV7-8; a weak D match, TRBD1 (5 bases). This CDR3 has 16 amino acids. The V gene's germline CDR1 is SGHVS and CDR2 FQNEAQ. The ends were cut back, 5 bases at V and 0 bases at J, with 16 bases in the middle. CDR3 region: CASSHLGEGLNTEAFF. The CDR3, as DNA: TGTGCCAGCAGCCACTTAGGGGAGGGTTTGAACACTGAAGCTTTCTTT.

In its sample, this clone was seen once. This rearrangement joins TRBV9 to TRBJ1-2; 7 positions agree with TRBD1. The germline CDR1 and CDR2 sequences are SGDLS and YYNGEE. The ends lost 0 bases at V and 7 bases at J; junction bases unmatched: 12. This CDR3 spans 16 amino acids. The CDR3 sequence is CASSVVSRAQGGGYTF. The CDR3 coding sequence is TGTGCCAGCAGCGTAGTTTCCAGGGCCCAGGGGGGTGGCTACACCTTC.

CDR3 DNA sequence: TGTGCCAGCAGCGGGCGGGACAGTAACTATGGCTACACCTTC. It specifies CASSGRDSNYGYTF. The J gene is TRBJ1-2, the V gene TRBV9; 7 bases fit TRBD1. J lost 1 base, V lost 3 bases, and 3 bases had no gene match. The CDR3 runs 14 residues. Germline V CDR1 and CDR2: SGDLS, YYNGEE.

The CDR3 region is CASSYDLRAEAFF. The CDR3, as DNA: TGTGCCAGCAGTTATGATCTCCGGGCTGAAGCTTTCTTT. The J gene is TRBJ1-1, the V gene TRBV6-5; D is uncertain. CDR1 and CDR2 (germline): MNHEY, SVGAGI. This CDR3 is built from 13 residues. Trimming cost V 3 bases and J 6 bases, with 11 bases left between them.

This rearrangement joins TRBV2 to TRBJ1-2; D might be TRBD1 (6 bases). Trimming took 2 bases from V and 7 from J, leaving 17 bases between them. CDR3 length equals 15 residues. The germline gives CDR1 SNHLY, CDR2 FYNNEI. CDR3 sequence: CASSESGQGWFGYTF. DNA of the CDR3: TGTGCCAGCAGTGAAAGTGGGCAGGGGTGGTTTGGCTACACCTTC.

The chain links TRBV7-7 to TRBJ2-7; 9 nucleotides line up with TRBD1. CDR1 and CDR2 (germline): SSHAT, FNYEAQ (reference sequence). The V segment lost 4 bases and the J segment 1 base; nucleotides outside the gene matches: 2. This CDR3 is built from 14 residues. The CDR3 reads CASSSGTGSYEQYF. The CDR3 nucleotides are TGTGCCAGCAGCTCCGGGACAGGGTCCTACGAGCAGTACTTC.

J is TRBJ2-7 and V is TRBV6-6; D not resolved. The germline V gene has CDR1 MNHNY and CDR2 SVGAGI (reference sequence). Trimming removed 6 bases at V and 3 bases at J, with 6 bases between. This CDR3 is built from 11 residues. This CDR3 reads CASRSSYEQYF. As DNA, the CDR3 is TGTGCCAGCAGGTCTAGCTACGAGCAGTACTTC.

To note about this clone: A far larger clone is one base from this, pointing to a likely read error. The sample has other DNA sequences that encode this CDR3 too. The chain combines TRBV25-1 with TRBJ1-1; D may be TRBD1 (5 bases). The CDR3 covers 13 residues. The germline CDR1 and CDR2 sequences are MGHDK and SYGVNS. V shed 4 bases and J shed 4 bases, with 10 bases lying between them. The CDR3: CASSVRGITEAFF. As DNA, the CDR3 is TGTGCCAGCAGTGTTAGGGGCATCACTGAAGCTTTCTTT. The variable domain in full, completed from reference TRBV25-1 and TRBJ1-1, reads EADIYQTPRYLVIGTGKKITLECSQTMGHDKMYWYQQDPGMELHLIHYSYGVNSTEKGDLSSESTVSRIRTEHFPLTLESARPSHTSQYLCASSVRGITEAFFGQGTRLTVV.

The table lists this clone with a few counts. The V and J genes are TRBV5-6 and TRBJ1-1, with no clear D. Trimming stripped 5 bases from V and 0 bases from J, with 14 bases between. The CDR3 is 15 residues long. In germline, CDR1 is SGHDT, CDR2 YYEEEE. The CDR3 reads CASSSIRGLNTEAFF. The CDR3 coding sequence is TGTGCCAGCAGTAGTATACGCGGTCTGAACACTGAAGCTTTCTTT.

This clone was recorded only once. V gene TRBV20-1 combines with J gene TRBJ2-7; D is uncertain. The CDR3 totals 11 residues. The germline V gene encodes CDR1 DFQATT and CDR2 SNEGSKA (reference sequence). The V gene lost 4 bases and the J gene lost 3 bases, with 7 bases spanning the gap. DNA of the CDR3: TGCAGTGCTAATCAGGTCTACGAGCAGTACTTC. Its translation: CSANQVYEQYF.

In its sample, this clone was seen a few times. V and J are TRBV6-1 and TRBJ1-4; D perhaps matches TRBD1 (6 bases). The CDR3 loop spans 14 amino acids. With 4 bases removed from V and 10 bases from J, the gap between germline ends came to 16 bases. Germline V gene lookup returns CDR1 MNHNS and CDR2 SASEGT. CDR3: CASSAPTGFRKLFF. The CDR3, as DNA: TGTGCCAGCAGTGCCCCGACAGGATTTCGAAAACTGTTTTTT.

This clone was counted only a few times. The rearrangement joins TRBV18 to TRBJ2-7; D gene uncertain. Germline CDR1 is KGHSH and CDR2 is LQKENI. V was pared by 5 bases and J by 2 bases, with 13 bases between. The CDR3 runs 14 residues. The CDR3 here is CASSSAPSAYEQYF. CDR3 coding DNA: TGTGCCAGCTCATCGGCACCAAGCGCCTACGAGCAGTACTTC.